This T cell receptor (beta chain) was observed in a study of cytomegalovirus exposure and HLA in healthy donors. Regarding this clone: As yet, its antigen is unknown.

PCR employed 60 Vbeta and 13 Jbeta primers. Some clones are missing from TCRdb's copy, which holds only in-frame ones; the method was immunoSEQ multiplex PCR. The sample yields more than 95,000 clones, around 82% seen once. Donors in the study were healthy people who gave bone marrow. Study results and limitations: Other equally common chains were less clonally expanded than HLA-associated TCR beta chains, a later analysis showed. An Asian-associated ancestry cluster reportedly showed fewer N-insertions than the approximately 660-donor mean in a later analysis.

The CDR3 spans 14 residues. The J segment lost 6 bases and the V segment lost 6 bases, leaving 9 bases of the junction unmatched. Looked up from germline, CDR1 is MNHEY and CDR2 is SVGAGI. The chain combines TRBV6-5 with TRBJ1-2, with 8 bases fitting TRBD1. This receptor was taken from a woman aged 40 to 50 in good health and CMV-seropositive. The sequencing sample was made of PBMCs. The CDR3 loop is CASSPTSGGDGYTF. CDR3 DNA sequence: TGTGCCAGCAGCCCAACCTCAGGGGGCGATGGCTACACCTTC.